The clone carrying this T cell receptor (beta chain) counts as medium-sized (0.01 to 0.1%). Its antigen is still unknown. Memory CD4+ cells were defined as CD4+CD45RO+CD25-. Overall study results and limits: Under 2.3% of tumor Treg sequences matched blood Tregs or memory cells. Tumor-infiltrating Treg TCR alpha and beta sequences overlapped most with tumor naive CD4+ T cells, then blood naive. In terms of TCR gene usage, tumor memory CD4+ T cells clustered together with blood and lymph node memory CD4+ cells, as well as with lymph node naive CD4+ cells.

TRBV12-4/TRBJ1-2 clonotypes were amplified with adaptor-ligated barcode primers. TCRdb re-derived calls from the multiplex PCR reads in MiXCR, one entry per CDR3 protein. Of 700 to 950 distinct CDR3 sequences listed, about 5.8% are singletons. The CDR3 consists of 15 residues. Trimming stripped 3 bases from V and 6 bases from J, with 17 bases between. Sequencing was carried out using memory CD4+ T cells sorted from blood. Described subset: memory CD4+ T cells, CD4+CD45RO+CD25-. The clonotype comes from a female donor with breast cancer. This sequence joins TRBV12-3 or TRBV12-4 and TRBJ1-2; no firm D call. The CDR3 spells CASSFTGSSWDGYTF. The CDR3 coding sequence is TGTGCCAGCAGTTTCACGGGGAGTAGTTGGGATGGCTACACCTTC.